A single sample gave rise to the 16 T cell receptor beta chains below, sequenced in a study of CD8 T cells in ankylosing spondylitis. MiXCR, run by TCRdb on the 5' RACE reads, gives a single entry per CDR3 protein. The table lists 200,000 to 250,000 distinct CDR3 sequences, about 11% of them singletons. Sequenced: blood, either unsorted or a sorted T cell fraction (not recorded which). All receptors derive from a male donor with ankylosing spondylitis or in good health (not recorded which).

This clonotype occurred a few times. This rearrangement joins TRBV5-6 to TRBJ2-2; a possible D gene is TRBD1 (6 bases). Germline V lookup: CDR1 SGHDT, CDR2 YYEEEE. V lost 4 bases, J lost 9 bases, and 19 bases lay in between. This CDR3 spans 15 amino acids. The chain's CDR3 is CASSSGGGGSRELFF. CDR3 DNA sequence: TGTGCCAGCAGCAGTGGGGGCGGTGGGTCCCGGGAGCTGTTTTTT.

This clonotype came up many times. V gene TRBV20-1 combines with J gene TRBJ2-7; 9 bases align to TRBD2. This CDR3 spans 14 amino acids. Trimming took 3 bases from V and 2 from J; bases not matched to a gene: 5. Per the germline V gene, CDR1 is DFQATT and CDR2 is SNEGSKA (reference sequence). Here the CDR3 DNA reads TGCAGTGCTAGTCTAGCGGGGTACACCTACGAGCAGTACTTC. Translated: CSASLAGYTYEQYF.

There are a few counts of this clonotype. This chain joins TRBV20-1 and TRBJ2-2; D uncertain. V dropped 6 bases and J dropped 6 bases, with 14 bases sitting between them. CDR3 length: 13 amino acids. Germline CDR1 and CDR2: DFQATT and SNEGSKA (reference sequence). The CDR3 loop is CSALDLSAGELFF. CDR3 bases: TGCAGTGCCCTTGATTTATCAGCCGGGGAGCTGTTTTTT.

Points on this clonotype: One end of the junction does not line up with germline, which may come from a read error. CDR3 coding DNA: TGTGCCAGCTGTTTATATGGAGTCTGGGCGGAGCAAAATAGCAATCAGCCCCAGCATTTT. Translating gives CASCLYGVWAEQNSNQPQHF. The genes are TRBV28 and TRBJ1-5, with D unresolved. The CDR3 length is 20 residues. Germline V gene data show CDR1 as MDHEN and CDR2 as SYDVKM.

This clonotype was observed many times. The V call is TRBV5-1, the J call TRBJ2-6; D unresolved. The CDR3 has 13 amino acids. Trimming stripped 10 bases from V and 4 bases from J, with 12 bases between. Germline lookup yields CDR1 SGHRS and CDR2 YFSETQ. The CDR3 here is CAGSEPGANVLTF. The CDR3 DNA reads as TGCGCCGGTTCCGAACCCGGGGCCAACGTCCTGACTTTC.

The V call is TRBV9, the J call TRBJ2-3; tentatively, D is TRBD2 (6 bases). CDR3 length: 18 amino acids. Trimming stripped 3 bases from V and 2 bases from J, with 22 bases between. Germline V gene lookup returns CDR1 SGDLS and CDR2 YYNGEE. This CDR3 reads CASSAWDSPKFSTDTQYF. The CDR3 DNA reads TGTGCCAGCAGCGCTTGGGACTCCCCGAAATTCTCCACAGATACGCAGTATTTT.

In this sample, this clonotype turned up many times. The J gene is TRBJ2-1, the V gene TRBV6-4; TRBD2 might be the D (6 bases). This CDR3 has 15 amino acids. V lost 0 bases, J lost 0 bases, and 6 bases lay in between. The germline CDR1 and CDR2 sequences are MRHNA and SNTAGT. CDR3 bases: TGTGCCAGCAGTGACTCAGCGGGCTCCTACAATGAGCAGTTCTTC. This sequence encodes CASSDSAGSYNEQFF.

The sample holds many counts of this clonotype. The rearrangement joins TRBV5-1 to TRBJ1-6; possibly TRBD1 for D (6 bases). CDR1 is SGHRS and CDR2 is YFSETQ in the germline V gene. CDR3 length: 14 residues. V was shortened by 0 bases and J by 8 bases, with 9 bases between the two germline ends. In DNA form, the CDR3 reads TGCGCCAGCAGCTTGGACAGGGATTATTCACCCCTCCACTTT. Translated: CASSLDRDYSPLHF. The complete variable domain, with remaining parts taken from reference TRBV5-1 and TRBJ1-6, reads KAGVTQTPRYLIKTRGQQVTLSCSPISGHRSVSWYQQTPGQGLQFLFEYFSETQRNKGNFPGRFSGRQFSNSRSEMNVSTLELGDSALYLCASSLDRDYSPLHFGNGTRLTVT.

Only a few counts were recorded for this clonotype. This sequence joins TRBV7-3 and TRBJ2-3; TRBD2 might be the D (5 bases). Between the trimmed V and J ends, which lost 5 bases and 1 base, there was a span of 16 bases. Germline V CDR1 and CDR2: SGHTA, FQGTGA. This CDR3 is 16 amino acids long. The CDR3 DNA is TGTGCCAGCAGCCCTAGCCCAGCGGCCCGCACAGATACGCAGTATTTT. This gives the protein CASSPSPAARTDTQYF.

Comment on this clonotype: A much larger clone lies one base from this, so it may be a read error. J is TRBJ2-2 and V is TRBV12-3 or TRBV12-4; TRBD1 is a possible D gene (7 bases). The CDR3 covers 15 residues. V lost 5 bases and J lost 0, with 10 bases in between. CDR3 loop: CASSGGTANTGELFF. DNA for the CDR3: TGTGCCAGCAGTGGGGGGACAGCGAACACCGGGGAGCTGTTTTTT.

This clonotype was detected ten times or more. This sequence joins TRBV20-1 and TRBJ1-1; the D is unclear. Trimming took 4 bases from V and 0 from J, leaving 3 bases between them. This CDR3 comprises 11 residues. Germline V gene lookup returns CDR1 DFQATT and CDR2 SNEGSKA (reference sequence). The CDR3 DNA sequence: TGCAGTGCTAAGGTGAACACTGAAGCTTTCTTT. Amino acid sequence: CSAKVNTEAFF.

This clonotype appeared many times. This chain joins TRBV7-3 and TRBJ2-1, with a possible D match to TRBD2 (7 bases). Germline V gives CDR1 SGHTA, CDR2 FQGTGA. The CDR3 has 16 residues. V was shortened by 2 bases and J by 6 bases, with 17 bases between the two germline ends. The CDR3 loop reads CASSLGGARGGNEQFF. The DNA for the CDR3 is TGTGCCAGCAGCTTAGGGGGAGCGAGGGGGGGCAATGAGCAGTTCTTC.

At least ten counts were recorded for this clonotype. The chain employs TRBV20-1 and TRBJ2-5; 8 nucleotides line up with TRBD1. Germline loops: CDR1 DFQATT, CDR2 SNEGSKA (reference sequence). After removal of 3 bases from V and 0 bases from J, the junction contained 3 bases not matched to a gene. The CDR3 has 14 amino acids. CDR3 loop: CSASMDRDQETQYF. The CDR3 DNA is TGCAGTGCTAGTATGGACAGGGACCAAGAGACCCAGTACTTC.

Only a few counts were recorded for this clonotype. The chain recombines TRBV20-1 with TRBJ1-2; D gene uncertain. The CDR3 consists of 11 residues. Germline assignment: CDR1 DFQATT and CDR2 SNEGSKA (reference sequence). V dropped 0 bases and J dropped 8 bases, with 7 bases sitting between them. The CDR3 region is CSARDNLGYTF. The DNA for the CDR3 is TGCAGTGCTAGAGATAACTTGGGCTACACCTTC.

This clonotype has ten or more counts. This rearrangement joins TRBV20-1 to TRBJ2-7, with D perhaps being TRBD1 or TRBD2 (5 bases each). Per the germline V gene, CDR1 is DFQATT and CDR2 is SNEGSKA (reference sequence). The germline V and J ends were trimmed by 6 bases and 7 bases, with 19 bases remaining between them. CDR3 length equals 13 residues. Written as DNA, the CDR3 is TGCAGTGCCAATTCCGGGACGATGAATGAGCAGTACTTC. This encodes CSANSGTMNEQYF.

The rearrangement links TRBV28 to TRBJ2-2, with 7 bases lining up with TRBD1. Germline CDR1 and CDR2: MDHEN and SYDVKM. The V gene end was trimmed by 9 bases and the J gene end by 3 bases; junction bases not matched to a gene: 4. CDR3 length: 13 residues. CDR3 DNA sequence: TGTGCCAGTAAAACAGGGGACACCGGGGAGCTGTTTTTT. This sequence encodes CASKTGDTGELFF.